Following are 6 T cell receptor beta chains from one sample sequenced in a study of blood T cell repertoires in COVID-19. Clones were sequenced by immunoSEQ multiplex PCR, and TCRdb holds only the in-frame ones, with some missing. This table holds about 190,000 clones, about four fifths found once. The sample comprised peripheral blood. Receptor source: a man aged 60 to 69 with acute or convalescent COVID-19.

This clone is a singleton in its sample. This chain connects TRBV4-1 to TRBJ2-1; D not certain. The length of the CDR3 is 17 residues. In germline, CDR1 is MGHRA, CDR2 YSYEKL. V was trimmed by 0 bases and J by 0 bases, leaving 12 bases between them. CDR3 in amino acids: CASSQDHPRHSYNEQFF. The DNA for the CDR3 is TGCGCCAGCAGCCAAGACCACCCCCGACACTCCTACAATGAGCAGTTCTTC.

The chain recombines TRBV30 with TRBJ2-7, with 8 bases lining up with TRBD1. J was trimmed by 5 bases and V by 2 bases; bases with no gene match: 14. In germline, CDR1 is GTSNPN, CDR2 SVGIG (reference sequence). The CDR3 spans 16 residues. The CDR3 region is CAWSYREQGVKNEQYF. As DNA, the CDR3 is TGTGCCTGGAGTTATAGGGAACAGGGGGTGAAGAACGAGCAGTACTTC.

The V call is TRBV25-1, the J call TRBJ2-1, with 11 bases aligning to TRBD2. Germline V gives CDR1 MGHDK, CDR2 SYGVNS. This CDR3 is 16 amino acids long. V lost 4 bases to trimming and J lost 3 bases; unmatched junction nucleotides: 5. CDR3 coding DNA: TGTGCCAGCAGTGTTTATGGGACTAGCGGCTACAATGAGCAGTTCTTC. Its protein product is CASSVYGTSGYNEQFF.

This chain uses TRBV7-8 with TRBJ2-1; 7 bases are a match to TRBD2. J gave up 6 bases and V 5 bases, and 7 bases lay outside the gene matches. The CDR3 is made up of 14 amino acids. Per the germline V gene, CDR1 is SGHVS and CDR2 is FQNEAQ. CDR3 DNA: TGTGCCAGCAGCCCTGCCGGGACTACCAATGAGCAGTTCTTC. It specifies CASSPAGTTNEQFF.

The rearrangement links TRBV29-1 to TRBJ1-2; D is possibly TRBD1 (5 bases). Looked up from germline, CDR1 is SQVTM and CDR2 is ANQGSEA. The V end lost 4 bases, the J end lost 3 bases, and 12 bases lay between the germline ends. CDR3 size: 13 residues. This chain's CDR3 is CSVGVGGDYGYTF. The CDR3 DNA sequence: TGCAGCGTTGGGGTGGGGGGTGACTATGGCTACACCTTC.

This chain joins TRBV13 and TRBJ2-7; TRBD2 is a possible D gene (6 bases). Deletions cut 0 bases from V and 3 bases from J, with 9 bases between. This CDR3 region has 14 residues. Germline loops: CDR1 PRHDT, CDR2 FYEKMQ (reference sequence). CDR3 sequence reads: CASSLGGEDYEQYF. CDR3 bases: TGTGCCAGCAGCTTAGGGGGGGAGGACTACGAGCAGTACTTC.